This T cell receptor beta chain originates from a study of T cell repertoires in aging, cancer and after chemotherapy. Overall study results and limits: Across the chemotherapy interval, each cancer cohort showed higher median generation probability, suggesting thymic rebound. The repertoire data cannot show anything about immunological memory following chemotherapy. Healthy donors lost TCR diversity with age mainly through richness, cancer patients through richness and evenness.

TCR beta rearrangements were amplified from peripheral blood genomic DNA. TRB rearrangements spanning V, D and J were amplified using mixed TRB-A/B primers. TCRdb reanalysed the multiplex PCR reads using MiXCR and keeps one entry per CDR3 protein. Among 9,000 to 10,000 distinct CDR3 sequences, under 35% were seen once, and the ten largest hold 3.5%. This clonotype has just a few counts. Its antigen is not identified. This CDR3 spans 14 amino acids. The germline V gene has CDR1 SGHTA and CDR2 FQGNSA. V dropped 5 bases and J dropped 5; count of bases not matched to a gene: 7. The TCR originated in a human donor in good health. The rearrangement links TRBV7-2 to TRBJ2-5; 8 positions match TRBD1. Material for sequencing was blood. CDR3 protein: CASSRRTGWETQYF. The CDR3 nucleotides read TGTGCCAGCAGCCGCCGGACAGGGTGGGAGACCCAGTACTTC.